The clone carrying this TCR beta chain was counted a single time. Its antigen is currently unknown. From CD4+ cells came CD45RA+ naive and CD45RA-negative memory subsets. Measured with immunoSEQ multiplex PCR; TCRdb has only the in-frame clones, and not every one. The repertoire holds around 550,000 clones, with 90% to 97% as singletons. This sample was included in a study of shared clonotypes between healthy human individuals. Study-wide results and caveats: The sole specimen, blood, was sampled, and tissue repertoires likely differ.

From germline, CDR1 is ENHRY and CDR2 SYGVKD. CDR3 length equals 12 residues. The TCR was taken from a woman aged 30 to 39 in good health. This chain joins TRBV10-3 and TRBJ2-5, with a tentative D call TRBD1 (6 bases). Gene TRBJ2-7 matches the end of the DNA better, so the J call may be wrong. The sequenced sample consisted of naive CD4+ T cells sorted from blood. Sample subset: CD45RA+ positively selected. The CDR3 nucleotides read TGTGCCATCAGCGGACAGTCCTACGAGCAGTACTTC. The encoded protein is CAISGQSYEQYF.